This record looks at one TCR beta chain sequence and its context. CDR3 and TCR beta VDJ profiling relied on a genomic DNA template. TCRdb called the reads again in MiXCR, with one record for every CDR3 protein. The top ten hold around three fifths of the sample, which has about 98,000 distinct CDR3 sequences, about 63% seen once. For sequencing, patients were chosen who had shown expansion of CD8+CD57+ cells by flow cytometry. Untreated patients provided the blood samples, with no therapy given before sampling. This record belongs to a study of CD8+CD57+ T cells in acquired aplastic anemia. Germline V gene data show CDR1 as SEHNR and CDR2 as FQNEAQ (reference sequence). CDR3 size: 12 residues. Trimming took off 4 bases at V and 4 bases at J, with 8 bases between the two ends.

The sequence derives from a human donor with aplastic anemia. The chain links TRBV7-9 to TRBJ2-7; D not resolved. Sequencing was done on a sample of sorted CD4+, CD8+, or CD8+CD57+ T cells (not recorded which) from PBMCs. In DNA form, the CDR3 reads TGTGCCAGCAGCTCCATGGGATACGAGCAGTACTTC. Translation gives CASSSMGYEQYF.